The T cell receptor beta chain under discussion was sequenced for a study of vaccination effects on CD4 cells after COVID-19. Sequencing in the ViraFEST assay came after antigen-specific CD4+ T cells had been expanded with viral peptide pools, which were used to stimulate PBMC. Having been cultured for roughly 9 days, the cells underwent CD4+ T cell isolation. Participants completed two doses of the BNT162b2 or mRNA-1273 vaccine. Germline assignment: CDR1 LGHNT and CDR2 FRNRAP. V was shortened by 0 bases and J by 8 bases, with 20 bases between the two germline ends. CDR3 length: 18 amino acids. This clone appeared a few times. The antigen is unknown. Some clones are missing from TCRdb's copy, which holds only in-frame ones; the method was immunoSEQ multiplex PCR. The sample contains more than 9,500 clones, roughly 70% of which appear only once.

The chain carries TRBV12-5 and TRBJ1-6, with D possibly TRBD1 on 6 matching bases. The sample consisted of CD4+ T cells from PBMCs cultured with SARS-CoV-2 spike peptides, taken after COVID-19 vaccination. This receptor was identified in a human donor who received a COVID-19 vaccine. The CDR3 is CASGLVLKVRDIHSPLHF. CDR3 in DNA: TGTGCTAGTGGTTTGGTTTTGAAGGTTAGGGACATCCATTCACCCCTCCACTTT.